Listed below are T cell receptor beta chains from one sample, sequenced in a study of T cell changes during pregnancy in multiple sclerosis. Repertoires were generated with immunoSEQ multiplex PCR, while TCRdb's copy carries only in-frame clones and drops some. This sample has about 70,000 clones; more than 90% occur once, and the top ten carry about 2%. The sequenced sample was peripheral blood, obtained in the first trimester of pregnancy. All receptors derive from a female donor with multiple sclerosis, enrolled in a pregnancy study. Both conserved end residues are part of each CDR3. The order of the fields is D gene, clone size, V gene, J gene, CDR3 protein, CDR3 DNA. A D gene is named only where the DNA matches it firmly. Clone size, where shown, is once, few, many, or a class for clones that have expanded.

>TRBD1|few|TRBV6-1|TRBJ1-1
CASSVGTGQTEAFF
TGTGCCAGCAGTGTCGGGACAGGGCAAACTGAAGCTTTCTTT
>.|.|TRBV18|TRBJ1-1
CASSPGANTEAFF
TGTGCCAGCTCACCAGGGGCGAACACTGAAGCTTTCTTT
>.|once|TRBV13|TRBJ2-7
CASALRGSYEQYF
TGTGCCAGCGCTCTAAGGGGCAGCTACGAGCAGTACTTC
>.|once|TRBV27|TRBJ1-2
CASTQRAALEGYTF
TGTGCCAGCACCCAGAGGGCCGCCCTGGAAGGCTACACCTTC
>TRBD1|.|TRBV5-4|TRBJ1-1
CASSSRQGAYTEAFF
TGTGCCAGCAGCTCACGACAGGGGGCATACACTGAAGCTTTCTTT
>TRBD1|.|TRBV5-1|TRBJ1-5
CASSRTGGHNQPQHF
TGCGCCAGCAGCCGAACAGGGGGACACAATCAGCCCCAGCATTTT
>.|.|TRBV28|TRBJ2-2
CASSSRSRTGELFF
TGTGCCAGCAGTTCACGGTCGCGGACCGGGGAGCTGTTTTTT
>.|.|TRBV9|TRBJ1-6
CASSVDRNSPLHF
TGTGCCAGCAGCGTAGACCGGAATTCACCCCTCCACTTT
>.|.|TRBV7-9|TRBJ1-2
CASSKGTNYGYTF
TGTGCCAGCAGTAAGGGGACAAACTATGGCTACACCTTC
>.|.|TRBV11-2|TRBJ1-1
CASARPTDRAGRAFF
TGTGCCAGCGCCCGGCCGACAGACCGCGCCGGAAGAGCTTTCTTT
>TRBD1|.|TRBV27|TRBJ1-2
CASSPWTGSNYGYTF
TGTGCCAGCAGTCCTTGGACAGGCTCTAACTATGGCTACACCTTC
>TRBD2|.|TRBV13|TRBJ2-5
CASSLGLAGTQETQYF
TGTGCCAGCAGCTTAGGACTAGCGGGCACCCAAGAGACCCAGTACTTC
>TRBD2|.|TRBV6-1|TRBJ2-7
CASSESGGAYEQYF
TGTGCCAGCAGTGAATCCGGGGGGGCCTACGAGCAGTACTTC
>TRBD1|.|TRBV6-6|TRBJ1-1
CASSPTGGEGGTFF
TGTGCCAGCAGCCCTACAGGGGGCGAAGGTGGAACTTTCTTT
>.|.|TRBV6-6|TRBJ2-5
CASSLAEGGGETQYF
TGTGCCAGCAGCCTTGCGGAGGGGGGAGGGGAGACCCAGTACTTC
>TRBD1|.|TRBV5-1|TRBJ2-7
CASSWGTGKDEQYF
TGCGCCAGCAGCTGGGGGACAGGTAAAGACGAGCAGTACTTC
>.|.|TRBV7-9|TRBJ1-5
CASSLIGRAGEDQPQHF
TGTGCCAGCAGCTTGATTGGCAGGGCAGGGGAAGATCAGCCCCAGCATTTT